The rows below give T cell receptor beta chains drawn from one sample of a study of brain T cells in children with intractable seizures. The assay was immunoSEQ multiplex PCR, and TCRdb's table has in-frame clones only and misses some. The sample holds approximately 330,000 clones, over 90% seen once. The starting material was peripheral blood, obtained about 5 months after surgery. These receptors all stem from a boy under two years old with tuberous sclerosis and intractable seizures. Both conserved end residues are part of each CDR3. Fields, in order: V gene, D gene, J gene, clone size, CDR3 protein, CDR3 DNA. The D gene is left open where the match is weak. Size values are once, few and many counts, or a class for expanded clones, and some rows have none.

TRBV3-1/TRBV3-2,TRBD1,TRBJ1-4,once,CASSWGTGNGGEKLFF,TGTGCCAGCAGCTGGGGGACAGGGAATGGCGGTGAAAAACTGTTTTTT
TRBV5-1,NA,TRBJ2-7,NA,CASSSDGSFGSYEQYF,TGCGCCAGCAGCTCGGACGGGTCGTTCGGTTCCTACGAGCAGTACTTC
TRBV5-6,NA,TRBJ1-6,few,CASSEGGPGTLHF,TGTGCCAGCAGCGAAGGCGGCCCGGGAACCCTCCACTTT
TRBV12-3/TRBV12-4,NA,TRBJ1-6,NA,CASRRHSLGPLHF,TGTGCCAGCAGACGCCATTCTTTGGGTCCCCTCCACTTT
TRBV7-6,TRBD1,TRBJ1-2,NA,CASSLYPGQGENGYTF,TGTGCCAGCAGCTTATATCCTGGACAGGGGGAGAATGGCTACACCTTC
TRBV6-5,NA,TRBJ2-5,once,CASSYGQQETQYF,TGTGCCAGCAGTTACGGCCAACAAGAGACCCAGTACTTC
TRBV12-3/TRBV12-4,NA,TRBJ1-2,NA,CASRTAPYRYTF,TGTGCCAGCAGGACAGCGCCCTATCGCTACACCTTC
TRBV28,TRBD1,TRBJ2-7,NA,CASSPNRGVDEQYF,TGTGCCAGCAGTCCTAACAGGGGGGTGGACGAGCAGTACTTC
TRBV2,TRBD1,TRBJ1-5,NA,CASRGGQGSFQPQHF,TGTGCCAGCAGAGGTGGACAGGGTTCCTTCCAGCCCCAGCATTTT
TRBV27,NA,TRBJ1-1,NA,CASSPGLNEAFF,TGTGCCAGCAGTCCAGGACTTAATGAAGCTTTCTTT
TRBV19,NA,TRBJ2-5,NA,CASTLRMGSRETQYF,TGTGCCAGTACCCTCCGGATGGGGAGCAGGGAGACCCAGTACTTC
TRBV25-1,NA,TRBJ1-2,NA,CASSGELGVYGYTF,TGTGCCAGCAGTGGGGAATTAGGGGTCTATGGCTACACCTTC
TRBV5-1,NA,TRBJ2-5,NA,CASSLGDETQYF,TGCGCCAGCAGCTTAGGGGACGAGACCCAGTACTTC
TRBV29-1,TRBD1,TRBJ1-1,NA,CSVVQGENAEAFF,TGCAGCGTCGTACAGGGGGAAAACGCTGAAGCTTTCTTT
TRBV28,NA,TRBJ1-1,NA,CASSFRTELNTEAFF,TGTGCCAGCAGTTTCAGGACAGAGCTTAACACTGAAGCTTTCTTT
TRBV28,NA,TRBJ1-3,NA,CAVSTGGGFGNTIYF,TGTGCCGTTAGTACGGGGGGCGGCTTTGGAAACACCATATATTTT
TRBV19,NA,TRBJ2-3,NA,CASSPGTFSTDTQYF,TGTGCCAGTAGTCCCGGGACTTTTAGCACAGATACGCAGTATTTT
TRBV9,NA,TRBJ2-1,once,CASSVSGGLYNEQFF,TGTGCCAGCAGCGTCTCGGGGGGCCTATACAATGAGCAGTTCTTC
TRBV11-3,NA,TRBJ1-2,NA,CASSLLGGTNYGYTF,TGTGCCAGCAGCTTATTAGGGGGGACAAACTATGGCTACACCTTC
TRBV7-3,TRBD1,TRBJ2-5,NA,CASSLFGQGYQETQYF,TGTGCCAGCAGCTTATTTGGACAGGGGTACCAAGAGACCCAGTACTTC
TRBV11-3,TRBD1,TRBJ1-4,NA,CASSLGQANEKLFF,TGTGCCAGCAGCTTGGGACAGGCTAATGAAAAACTGTTTTTT
TRBV19,TRBD2,TRBJ2-3,NA,CASSRGGLAVLSSTDTQYF,TGTGCCAGTAGTAGGGGAGGACTAGCGGTACTATCTAGCACAGATACGCAGTATTTT
TRBV11-3,TRBD2,TRBJ2-1,NA,CASSQGLASHNEQFF,TGTGCCAGCAGCCAGGGACTAGCGTCACACAATGAGCAGTTCTTC
TRBV11-2,NA,TRBJ1-2,once,CASSLEKTDSPYYYGYTF,TGTGCCAGCAGCTTAGAAAAGACTGACAGCCCTTACTACTATGGCTACACCTTC
TRBV9,TRBD1,TRBJ1-2,NA,CASSVEGQVGLANYGYTF,TGTGCCAGCAGCGTAGAGGGACAGGTGGGCCTAGCTAACTATGGCTACACCTTC
TRBV5-1,NA,TRBJ1-4,NA,CASSLVTGNSKEKLFF,TGCGCCAGCAGCTTGGTCACAGGGAATTCCAAGGAAAAACTGTTTTTT
TRBV9,TRBD1,TRBJ1-2,NA,CASSVGSGGRHYGYTF,TGTGCCAGCAGCGTAGGATCAGGGGGCAGGCACTATGGCTACACCTTC
TRBV27,TRBD1,TRBJ1-2,NA,CASRGTGSEGYTF,TGTGCCAGCAGAGGGACAGGGTCAGAAGGCTACACCTTC
TRBV20-1,NA,TRBJ2-5,NA,CSVVAQETQYF,TGCAGTGTTGTCGCACAAGAGACCCAGTACTTC
TRBV4-1,TRBD2,TRBJ2-2,NA,CASSQGTRVGELFF,TGCGCCAGCAGCCAAGGGACTAGGGTCGGGGAGCTGTTTTTT
TRBV2,NA,TRBJ1-1,NA,CASIRGNTEAFF,TGTGCCAGCATCCGGGGGAACACTGAAGCTTTCTTT
TRBV6-5,TRBD1,TRBJ1-2,NA,CASRTDRLYGYTF,TGTGCCAGCAGGACGGACAGGCTCTATGGCTACACCTTC
TRBV5-6,NA,TRBJ1-1,NA,CASSFLTGNTEAFF,TGTGCCAGCAGCTTCCTGACTGGGAACACTGAAGCTTTCTTT
TRBV29-1,TRBD1,TRBJ1-5,NA,CSPKLGQGSGNQPQHF,TGCAGCCCCAAACTAGGACAGGGGAGTGGCAATCAGCCCCAGCATTTT
TRBV28,TRBD2,TRBJ2-3,NA,CASSPETSGRWDTQYF,TGTGCCAGCAGCCCCGAAACTAGCGGGAGGTGGGATACGCAGTATTTT
TRBV27,TRBD2,TRBJ2-1,NA,CASSVKPTSFPSSYNEQFF,TGTGCCAGCAGTGTCAAACCGACTAGCTTCCCGAGCTCCTACAATGAGCAGTTCTTC
TRBV27,NA,TRBJ1-2,NA,CASSLSPKKGNYGYTF,TGTGCCAGCAGTTTATCCCCCAAAAAGGGGAACTATGGCTACACCTTC
TRBV19,TRBD2,TRBJ2-1,NA,CASSIWAGGINEQFF,TGTGCCAGTAGTATTTGGGCGGGAGGAATAAATGAGCAGTTCTTC
TRBV11-2,NA,TRBJ2-5,NA,CASNLDRGETQYF,TGTGCCAGCAACCTAGATCGGGGGGAGACCCAGTACTTC
TRBV27,NA,TRBJ2-3,NA,CASSPTDTDTQYF,TGTGCCAGCAGCCCGACAGACACAGATACGCAGTATTTT
TRBV29-1,TRBD2,TRBJ2-3,NA,CSVDDLAGGTDTQYF,TGCAGCGTTGACGACCTAGCGGGAGGCACAGATACGCAGTATTTT
TRBV3-1/TRBV3-2,TRBD2,TRBJ2-1,NA,CASSRGGVQFF,TGTGCCAGCAGCCGCGGGGGGGTGCAGTTCTTC
TRBV15,TRBD2,TRBJ2-3,NA,CATSRDFPLAGGRDTQYF,TGTGCCACCAGCAGAGATTTCCCCCTAGCGGGGGGGCGAGATACGCAGTATTTT
TRBV6-2/TRBV6-3,NA,TRBJ2-3,NA,CASSYVSISSTDTQYF,TGTGCCAGCAGTTACGTGTCTATTTCTAGCACAGATACGCAGTATTTT
TRBV5-1,NA,TRBJ2-1,once,CASSLEGDSYNEQFF,TGCGCCAGCAGCTTGGAGGGGGACTCCTACAATGAGCAGTTCTTC
TRBV27,TRBD1,TRBJ2-7,NA,CASSLIKGTGKRYEQYF,TGTGCCAGCAGTTTAATTAAAGGGACAGGGAAGCGCTACGAGCAGTACTTC
TRBV13,NA,TRBJ1-2,NA,CASSFNSGHSIGGYTF,TGTGCCAGCAGCTTCAACTCGGGACACAGCATTGGAGGCTACACCTTC
TRBV4-1,TRBD1,TRBJ2-3,NA,CASSQEDRGTDTQYF,TGCGCCAGCAGCCAAGAGGACAGGGGCACAGATACGCAGTATTTT
TRBV7-2,NA,TRBJ2-2,NA,CASSSPSTSRSGELFF,TGTGCCAGCAGCTCCCCGAGTACCTCGCGTAGCGGGGAGCTGTTTTTT
TRBV5-5,TRBD2,TRBJ2-1,NA,CASSLASGRDEQFF,TGTGCCAGCAGCTTGGCCTCCGGGAGGGATGAGCAGTTCTTC
TRBV4-1,TRBD1,TRBJ1-2,NA,CASSQVGGQGNYGYTF,TGCGCCAGCAGCCAAGTCGGAGGACAGGGCAACTATGGCTACACCTTC
TRBV5-1,NA,TRBJ1-2,NA,CASSSLEESWGYTF,TGCGCCAGCAGCTCGCTAGAGGAAAGCTGGGGCTACACCTTC
TRBV24-1,NA,TRBJ2-1,NA,CATSDRESYNEQFF,TGTGCCACCAGTGACCGGGAGTCGTACAATGAGCAGTTCTTC
TRBV9,NA,TRBJ2-3,NA,CASSVARAADTQYF,TGTGCCAGCAGCGTGGCCAGGGCGGCAGATACGCAGTATTTT
TRBV6-5,NA,TRBJ1-1,NA,CASSYGRGSTEAFF,TGTGCCAGCAGTTACGGGCGGGGAAGCACTGAAGCTTTCTTT
TRBV4-2,NA,TRBJ2-3,NA,CASSQVGGGALRDTQYF,TGTGCCAGCAGCCAAGTTGGAGGGGGGGCCCTGAGGGATACGCAGTATTTT
TRBV18,NA,TRBJ1-4,NA,CASSPPTGEKLFF,TGTGCCAGCTCACCACCGACAGGCGAAAAACTGTTTTTT